This T cell receptor beta chain was identified in a study of vaccination and CD4 T cells after COVID-19. General study findings and limits: Median 86.3% of reactive clones detected in convalescent patients emerged only post-vaccination.

Treatment defined: approximately nine-day PBMC culture with coronavirus spike peptide pools or control peptides (ViraFEST assay). Regarding this clonotype: Its antigen is undetermined.

With the Oncomine TCR Beta short-read assay, DNA from cultured CD4+ T cells was sequenced. Investigators obtained genomic DNA by extraction from cultured CD4+ T cells. In TCRdb, the PCR reads were re-called with MiXCR into one record per CDR3 protein. The table records 15,000 or so distinct CDR3 sequences, roughly 50% of them present only once. Germline CDR1 is SNHLY and CDR2 is FYNNEI. This CDR3 is 16 amino acids long. Trimming cost V 2 bases and J 9 bases; bases outside gene matches: 9. The source was cultured CD4+ T cells from blood, collected after SARS-CoV-2 vaccination. The chain recombines TRBV2 with TRBJ1-6, with 8 nucleotides matching TRBD1. The origin of this receptor is a human donor with COVID-19. CDR3 sequence reads: CASSESRGQGGSPLHF. In nucleotides, the CDR3 is TGTGCCAGCAGTGAATCCAGGGGGCAGGGTGGTTCACCCCTCCACTTT.